This T cell receptor beta chain was identified in a study of T cells in Graves' hyperthyroidism and ophthalmopathy. Turning to the study itself: At initial diagnosis, before any treatment had begun, peripheral blood was obtained. The study's findings and limits: Blood also held most thyroid clonotypes expanded beyond 0.001.

Enrolled ophthalmopathy patients presented with a Clinical Activity Score of at least 3, a NOSPECS grade of at least 4, and disease duration under 3 months. Diagnoses used clinical symptoms, serum thyroxine and TRAb, thyroid ultrasound and orbital computed tomography. Germline CDR1 reads ENHRY; CDR2 reads SYGVKD. V gave up 3 bases and J gave up 0 bases, with 5 bases separating them. This CDR3 region has 13 residues. From RNA transcripts, TCR beta CDR3 regions were amplified. HTBI primers were used for first-round RT-PCR of the TCR CDR3. In TCRdb, the multiplex PCR reads were re-called with MiXCR into one record per CDR3 protein. This table holds around 500,000 distinct CDR3 sequences, around 15% found once. In the case of this clonotype: Its antigen is still unknown.

The sequence was collected from a woman aged 30 to 39 with Graves' ophthalmopathy. The sequenced sample consisted of blood. V and J are TRBV10-3 and TRBJ1-1; the D is unclear. The CDR3 coding sequence is TGTGCCATCAGTGACGTACTGAACACTGAAGCTTTCTTT. Translation gives CAISDVLNTEAFF.